This T cell receptor beta chain appears in the sequencing data of a study of molecular identifiers for immune sequencing clone quantification. Concerning this clonotype: Its ends do not fully match the called genes, so a read error is possible.

Per the germline V gene, CDR1 is SGHAT and CDR2 is FQNNGV. The CDR3 sequence is 13 residues long. From about 19,000 to 1,100,000 sorted cells, naive CD8 libraries were generated with 10%, 30% or 50% RNA. Each CDR3 protein is one row after TCRdb ran MiXCR on the PCR reads. Seen here are about 97,000 distinct CDR3 sequences, around 37% observed once, and the top ten hold less than 10%. Sequences were obtained from naive CD8+ T cells from blood, with Jurkat cell RNA spiked in. Subset denoted: FACS-sorted CD8+CD4-CCR7+CD45RA+ naive T cells. The source is a human donor in good health. Some libraries in this study had Jurkat cell RNA spiked in. The chain combines TRBV11-2 with TRBJ2-3; D uncertain. The CDR3 reads CVSSYLSTDTQYF. The CDR3 nucleotides read TGTGTCAGCAGCTACCTATCCACAGATACGCAGTATTTT.